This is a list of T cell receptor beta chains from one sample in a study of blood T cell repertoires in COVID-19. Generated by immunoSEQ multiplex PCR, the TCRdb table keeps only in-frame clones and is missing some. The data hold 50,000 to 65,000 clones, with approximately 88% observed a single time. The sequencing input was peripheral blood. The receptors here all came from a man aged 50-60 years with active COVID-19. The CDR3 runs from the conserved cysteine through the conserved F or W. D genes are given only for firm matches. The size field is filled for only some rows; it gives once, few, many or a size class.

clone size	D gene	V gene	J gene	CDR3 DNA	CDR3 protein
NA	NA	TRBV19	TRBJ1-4	TGTGCCAGTAGTACTCAGACTAATGAAAAACTGTTTTTT	CASSTQTNEKLFF
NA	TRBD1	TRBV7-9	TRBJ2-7	TGTGCCAGCAGCTTAGGGGACAGGGGCCACCTCTCCTACGAGCAGTACTTC	CASSLGDRGHLSYEQYF
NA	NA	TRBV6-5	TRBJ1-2	TGTGCCAGCAGAACGCCCATAGACATCTATGGCTACACCTTC	CASRTPIDIYGYTF
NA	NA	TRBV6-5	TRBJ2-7	TGTGCCAGCAGCTTTCGTTGGGACACAGCCTACGAGCAGTACTTC	CASSFRWDTAYEQYF
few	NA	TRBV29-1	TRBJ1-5	TGCAGCGTCAGCAAGGGAGTCAATCAGCCCCAGCATTTT	CSVSKGVNQPQHF
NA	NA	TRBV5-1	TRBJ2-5	TGCGCCAGCAGCTTGGCAGGGAACCAAGAGACCCAGTACTTC	CASSLAGNQETQYF
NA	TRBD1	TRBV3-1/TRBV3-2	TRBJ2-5	TGTGCCAGCAGCCAAGAGGGACAGGGGGCCCAGTACTTC	CASSQEGQGAQYF
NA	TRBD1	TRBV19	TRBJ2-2	TGTGCCAGTAGTACTGGGGACAGGGTCACCGGGGAGCTGTTTTTT	CASSTGDRVTGELFF
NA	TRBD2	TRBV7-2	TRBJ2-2	TGTGCCAGCAGCTTCCCCCTCGAGGCGGGGGGGGACACCGGGGAGCTGTTTTTT	CASSFPLEAGGDTGELFF
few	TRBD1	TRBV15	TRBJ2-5	TGTGCCACCAGCAGAGGGGACAGGGGCCAAGAGACCCAGTACTTC	CATSRGDRGQETQYF
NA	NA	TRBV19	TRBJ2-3	TGTGCCAGCCGGGACTGGAATACGGATACGCAGTATTTT	CASRDWNTDTQYF
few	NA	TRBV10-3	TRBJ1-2	TGTGCCATCAGTGACGGCTATGGCTACACCTTC	CAISDGYGYTF
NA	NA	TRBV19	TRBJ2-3	TGTGCCAGTAGTCTTGGGCAGACCGGAAGGAGCACAGATACGCAGTATTTT	CASSLGQTGRSTDTQYF
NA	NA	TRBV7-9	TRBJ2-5	TGTGCCAGCAGCTACAGGGAAGAGACCCAGTACTTC	CASSYREETQYF
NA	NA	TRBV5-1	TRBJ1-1	TGCGCCAGCAGCCCGTTTGTAGGACAGTCTATTGGTGAAGCTTTCTTT	CASSPFVGQSIGEAFF
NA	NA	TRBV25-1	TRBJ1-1	TGTGCCAGCTCCCTGGCGGATGGGAACACTGAAGCTTTCTTT	CASSLADGNTEAFF
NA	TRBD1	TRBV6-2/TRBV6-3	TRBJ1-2	TGTGCCAGCAGTTACCGGGACAGGGGAAACTATGGCTACACCTTC	CASSYRDRGNYGYTF
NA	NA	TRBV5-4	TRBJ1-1	TGTGCCAGCAGCCGCACAGGGCGGGGGACTGAAGCTTTCTTT	CASSRTGRGTEAFF
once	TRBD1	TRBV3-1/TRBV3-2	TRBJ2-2	TGTGCCAGCAGCCAGGGACAGGGGGCAGTCGGGGAGCTGTTTTTT	CASSQGQGAVGELFF
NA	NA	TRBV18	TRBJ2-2	TGTGCCAGCTCACCGACTTCGACAGCTTTGAACACCGGGGAGCTGTTTTTT	CASSPTSTALNTGELFF
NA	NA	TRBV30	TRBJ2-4	TGTGCCTGGAGTGTCTTGACTTACCAACGCGCCCAGGCCAAAAACATTCAGTACTTC	CAWSVLTYQRAQAKNIQYF
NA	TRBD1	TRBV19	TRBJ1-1	TGTGCCAGTCTCCGACAGGGCTTAGGGGACACTGAAGCTTTCTTT	CASLRQGLGDTEAFF
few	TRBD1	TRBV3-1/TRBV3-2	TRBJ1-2	TGTGCCAGCAGCCACTCGACAGGGTTGCTTTTTGTCTACACCTTC	CASSHSTGLLFVYTF
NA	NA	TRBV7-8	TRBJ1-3	TGTGCCAGCAGGCTCAGGGGCGGCTCTGGAAACACCATATATTTT	CASRLRGGSGNTIYF
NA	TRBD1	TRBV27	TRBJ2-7	TGTGCCAGCAGTTTATCAGGGGGGGGGACAGGGGCCTACGAGCAGTACTTC	CASSLSGGGTGAYEQYF
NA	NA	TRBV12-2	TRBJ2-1	TGTGCAAGTCGCTTACCTACCTCACTAGCGGGGGGGTCTATGTGGTCCTACAATGAGCAGTTCTTC	CASRLPTSLAGGSMWSYNEQFF
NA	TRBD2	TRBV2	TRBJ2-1	TGTGCCAGCAGCACTAGCGCCTCCTACAATGAGCAGTTCTTC	CASSTSASYNEQFF
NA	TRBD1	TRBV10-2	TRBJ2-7	TGCGCCAGCAGGGACCTGGACAGGGGGCGAAGCTACGAGCAGTACTTC	CASRDLDRGRSYEQYF
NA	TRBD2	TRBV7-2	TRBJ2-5	TGTGCCAGCAGCTTAGGAGGGGCTGGGACTAGAAGGTCCCGAGAGACCCAGTACTTC	CASSLGGAGTRRSRETQYF
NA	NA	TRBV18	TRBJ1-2	TGTGCCAGCTCACCCCCAGTCAGACCTAGTGGCTACACCTTC	CASSPPVRPSGYTF
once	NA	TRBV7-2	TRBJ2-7	TGTGCCAGCAGCCCCGGGTCGACCTACGAGCAGTACTTC	CASSPGSTYEQYF
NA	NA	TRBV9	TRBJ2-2	TGTGCCAGCAGCGTAGTAGCAAGCGGGACCGGGGAGCTGTTTTTT	CASSVVASGTGELFF
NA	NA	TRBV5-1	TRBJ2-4	TGCGCCAGCAAAGCTGATCCCCCCAAAAACATTCAGTACTTC	CASKADPPKNIQYF
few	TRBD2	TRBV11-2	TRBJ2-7	TGTGCCAGCAGCCTACAACTAGCGGGTGCCTACGAGCAGTACTTC	CASSLQLAGAYEQYF
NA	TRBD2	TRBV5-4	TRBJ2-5	TGTGCCAGCAGCCCGGGACTAGCGGGGATTAAAGAGACCCAGTACTTC	CASSPGLAGIKETQYF
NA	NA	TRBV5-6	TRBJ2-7	TGTGCCAGCAGCCCAAACGTCCGGGGGGAGCAGTACTTC	CASSPNVRGEQYF
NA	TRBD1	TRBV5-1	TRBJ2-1	TGCGCCAGCAGCAGAGGGGGCCTAGGCAATGAGCAGTTCTTC	CASSRGGLGNEQFF
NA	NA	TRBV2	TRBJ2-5	TGTGCCAGCAGTGAGGCAGGGCATCCGTACTTC	CASSEAGHPYF
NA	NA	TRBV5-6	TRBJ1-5	TGTGCCAGCAGCTCGTCTTCTAATCAGCCCCAGCATTTT	CASSSSSNQPQHF
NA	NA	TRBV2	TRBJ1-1	TGTGCCAGTCAACGGGATTTGAACACTGAAGCTTTCTTT	CASQRDLNTEAFF
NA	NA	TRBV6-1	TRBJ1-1	TGTGCCAGCAGTGAAGTGAGGGTTCAAGGCACTGAAGCTTTCTTT	CASSEVRVQGTEAFF
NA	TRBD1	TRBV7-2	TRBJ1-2	TGTGCCAGCAGCTTAGTGGTAGGGGACAGCTATGGCTACACCTTC	CASSLVVGDSYGYTF
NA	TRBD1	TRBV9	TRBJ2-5	TGTGCCAGCAGCGTAGGACAGGGAACTCAAGAGACCCAGTACTTC	CASSVGQGTQETQYF
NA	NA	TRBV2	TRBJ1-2	TGTGCCAGCAGTGAAGCTTTGGACAACGGCTACACCTTC	CASSEALDNGYTF
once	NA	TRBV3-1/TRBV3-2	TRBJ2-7	TGTGCCAGCAGCCAAGATGGCCCTGCGGGTCGAAGCTCCTACGAGCAGTACTTC	CASSQDGPAGRSSYEQYF
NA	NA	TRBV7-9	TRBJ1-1	TGTGCCAGCAGCCCAGACAGACCTCTTGAAGCTTTCTTT	CASSPDRPLEAFF
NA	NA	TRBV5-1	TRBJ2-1	TGCGCCAGCAGCCTGACTACTGGGGGGGCCGGTGAGCAGTTCTTC	CASSLTTGGAGEQFF
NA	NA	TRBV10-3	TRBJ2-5	TGTGCCATCAGTGCTTCGACTGGCGGTCTCCAAGAGACCCAGTACTTC	CAISASTGGLQETQYF
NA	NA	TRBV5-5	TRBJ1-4	TGTGCCAGCAGCTGGCGGGACGGGTCAACTAATGAAAAACTGTTTTTT	CASSWRDGSTNEKLFF
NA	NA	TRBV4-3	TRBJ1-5	TGCGCCAGCAGCCAGGCAACAGGAGATCAGCCCCAGCATTTT	CASSQATGDQPQHF
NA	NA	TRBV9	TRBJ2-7	TGTGCCAGCATCGACTTCATGAGGACATTCCGAGGCTACGAGCAGTACTTC	CASIDFMRTFRGYEQYF
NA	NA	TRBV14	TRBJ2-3	TGTGCCAGCAGCCGAGTGACGGGAGAGGGGGATACGCAGTATTTT	CASSRVTGEGDTQYF
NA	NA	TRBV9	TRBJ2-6	TGTGCCAGCAGCGTATCAGCTGGGGCCAACGTCCTGACTTTC	CASSVSAGANVLTF